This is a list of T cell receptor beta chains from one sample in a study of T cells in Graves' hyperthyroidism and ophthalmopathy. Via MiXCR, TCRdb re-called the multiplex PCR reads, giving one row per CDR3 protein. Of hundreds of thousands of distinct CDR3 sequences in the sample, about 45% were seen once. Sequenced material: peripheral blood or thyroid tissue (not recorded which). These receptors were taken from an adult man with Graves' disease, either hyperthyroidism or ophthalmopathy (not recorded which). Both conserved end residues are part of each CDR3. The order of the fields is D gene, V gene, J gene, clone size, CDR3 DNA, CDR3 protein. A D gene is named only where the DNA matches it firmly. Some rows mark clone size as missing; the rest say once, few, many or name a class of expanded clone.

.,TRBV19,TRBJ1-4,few,TGTGCCACCACACCTCAAGGGTTTAATGAAAAACTGTTTTTT,CATTPQGFNEKLFF
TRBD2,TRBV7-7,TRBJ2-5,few,TGTGCTAGCAGCTTAGCGGGAGTTCTCGAGACCCAGTACTTC,CASSLAGVLETQYF
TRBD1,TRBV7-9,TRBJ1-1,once,TGTGCCAGCAGAGAGCTCCAGGGGGACACTGAAGCTTTCTTT,CASRELQGDTEAFF
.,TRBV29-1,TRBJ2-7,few,TGCAGCACTCTTTCGAGCCTCAACGAGCAGTACTTC,CSTLSSLNEQYF
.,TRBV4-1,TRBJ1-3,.,TGCGCCAGCAGCCAAGGCGTAACTGGAAACACCATATATTTT,CASSQGVTGNTIYF
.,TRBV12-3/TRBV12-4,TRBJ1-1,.,TGTGCCAGCAGTTCTCACAGGGAGGGAACTGAAGCTTTCTTT,CASSSHREGTEAFF
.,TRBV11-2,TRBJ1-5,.,TGTGCTAGAGTGTCTGGGGGGCGAGTCAATCAGCCCCAGCATTTT,CARVSGGRVNQPQHF
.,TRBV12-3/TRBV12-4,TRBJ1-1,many,TGTGCCAGCAGTTTATCGGCACGGGGGAACACTGAAGCTTTCTTT,CASSLSARGNTEAFF
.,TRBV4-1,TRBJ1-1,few,TGCGCCAGCAGCCAAGATTGGACACTGAACACTGAAGCTTTCTTT,CASSQDWTLNTEAFF
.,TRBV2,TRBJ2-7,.,TGTGCCAGCAGTGTTGAAAAGGGGCTTTACGAGCAGTACTTC,CASSVEKGLYEQYF
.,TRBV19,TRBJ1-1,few,TGTGCCAGTACCCGGAGTATGAACACTGAAGCTTTCTTT,CASTRSMNTEAFF
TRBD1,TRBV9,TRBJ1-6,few,TGTGCTAGAGATGCCGGGACAGGGAATTCACCCCTCCACTTT,CARDAGTGNSPLHF
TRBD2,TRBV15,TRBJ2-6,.,TGTGCCACCAGCAGGGGGACGACCCGGGAGGACCTCTCTGGGGCCAACGTCCTGACTTTC,CATSRGTTREDLSGANVLTF
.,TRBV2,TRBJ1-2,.,TGTGCCAGCAGCTTAAGGTGGCGGGATAGTCTCTATGGCTACACCTTC,CASSLRWRDSLYGYTF
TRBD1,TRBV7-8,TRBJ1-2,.,TGTGCCAGCAGTTTATCTTACCCGGGACAGGGCGGTGGCTACACCTTC,CASSLSYPGQGGGYTF
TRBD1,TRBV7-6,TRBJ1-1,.,TGTGCCAGCAGCCGGGGACAGGGTCACACTGAAGCTTTCTTT,CASSRGQGHTEAFF
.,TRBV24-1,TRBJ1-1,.,TGTGCCCCCGCCTTGAACACTGAAGCTTTCTTT,CAPALNTEAFF
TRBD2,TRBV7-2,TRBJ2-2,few,TGTGCCAGCAGCTTAGCCCCGGGACTAGTCGCCGGGGAGCTGTTTTTT,CASSLAPGLVAGELFF
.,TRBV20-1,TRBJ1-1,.,TGCAGTGCTGGAGATCTGGGCCCGAACACTGAAGCTTTCTTT,CSAGDLGPNTEAFF
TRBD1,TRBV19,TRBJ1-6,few,TGTGCCAGTAGTATCGGACAGGATCTTACACCCCTCCACTTT,CASSIGQDLTPLHF
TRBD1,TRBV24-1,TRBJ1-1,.,TGTGCCACCGTAGGACAGGCCGAGGACACTGAAGCTTTCTTT,CATVGQAEDTEAFF
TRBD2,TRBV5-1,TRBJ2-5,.,TGTGCCAGCACCTTCAGGGAGGGCACTGAAGAGACCCAGTACTTC,CASTFREGTEETQYF